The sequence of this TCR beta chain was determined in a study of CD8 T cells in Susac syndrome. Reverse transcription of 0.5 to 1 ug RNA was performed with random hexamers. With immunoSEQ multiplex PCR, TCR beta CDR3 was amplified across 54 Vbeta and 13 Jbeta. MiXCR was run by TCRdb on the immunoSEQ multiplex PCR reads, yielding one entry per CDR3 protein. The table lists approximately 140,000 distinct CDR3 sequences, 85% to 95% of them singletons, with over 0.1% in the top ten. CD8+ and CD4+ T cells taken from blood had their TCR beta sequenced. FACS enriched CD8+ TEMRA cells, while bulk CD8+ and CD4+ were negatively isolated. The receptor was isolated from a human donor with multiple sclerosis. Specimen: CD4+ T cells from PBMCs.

CDR3 loop: CAFTDGNYGYTF. Written as DNA, the CDR3 is TGTGCCTTTACGGACGGAAACTATGGCTACACCTTC. The V gene is TRBV30, the J gene TRBJ1-2; D gene uncertain. From germline, CDR1 is GTSNPN and CDR2 SVGIG (reference sequence). Deletions cut 7 bases from V and 2 bases from J, with 11 bases between. The CDR3 is 12 amino acids.